These 3 T cell receptor beta chains came from one sample sequenced in a study of blood T cell repertoires in COVID-19. Some clones are missing from TCRdb's copy, which holds only in-frame ones; the method was immunoSEQ multiplex PCR. The sample has 300,000 or so clones, around four fifths seen once. The sequencing sample was made of peripheral blood. The receptors stem from a woman aged 45-65 years with active or convalescent COVID-19.

CDR3 nucleotides: TGTGCCAGCAGTCTCACAGGTGCGACTAACTATGGCTACACCTTC. Protein: CASSLTGATNYGYTF. The gene calls are TRBV6-5 and TRBJ1-2; D may be TRBD1 (5 bases). CDR1 and CDR2 from the germline V gene are MNHEY and SVGAGI. V was pared by 5 bases and J by 0 bases, with 13 bases between. The CDR3 has 15 residues.

This sequence joins TRBV18 and TRBJ2-3; perhaps TRBD1 as D (5 bases). Germline V gene sequence: CDR1 KGHSH, CDR2 LQKENI. The CDR3 sequence is 14 residues long. The V gene lost 1 base and the J gene lost 0 bases, with 5 bases spanning the gap. In DNA form, the CDR3 reads TGTGCCAGCTCACCACGACAGAGCACAGATACGCAGTATTTT. Translation gives CASSPRQSTDTQYF. The variable domain in full, with the rest retrieved from reference TRBV18 and TRBJ2-3, is NAGVMQNPRHLVRRRGQEARLRCSPMKGHSHVYWYRQLPEEGLKFMVYLQKENIIDESGMPKERFSAEFPKEGPSILRIQQVVRGDSAAYFCASSPRQSTDTQYFGPGTRLTVL.

The V and J genes are TRBV29-1 and TRBJ2-1; no definite D call. This CDR3 comprises 11 residues. Germline CDR1 is SQVTM and CDR2 is ANQGSEA. Trimming removed 7 bases from V and 2 bases from J, with 6 bases in between. The CDR3 DNA reads TGCAGCGCCCGGGCCTACAATGAGCAGTTCTTC. Its protein is CSARAYNEQFF.